The 20 T cell receptor beta chains presented below share a single source sample, sequenced in a study of beta chain features in type 1 diabetes. The study's findings and limits: TCRB CDR3 length was moderately but significantly reduced in all four CD4+ subsets of Type 1 diabetes patients.

No antigens are known for them. Every isolated RNA sample was fully reverse transcribed, so sequencing captured expressed TCRB transcripts. Measured with immunoSEQ multiplex PCR; TCRdb has only the in-frame clones, and not every one. This table holds some 190,000 clones, less than 10% found once. The specimen sequenced was central memory CD4+ T cells from blood. All receptors derive from a man younger than 35 with type 1 diabetes.

This clone was found a few times. The CDR3, as DNA: TGCAGCGCACTGACAGGGACTAATGAAAAACTGTTTTTT. Translation: CSALTGTNEKLFF. The rearrangement links TRBV29-1 to TRBJ1-4, with 7 positions matching TRBD1. CDR1 and CDR2 (germline): SQVTM, ANQGSEA. CDR3 size: 13 residues. V was pared by 7 bases and J by 2 bases, with 4 bases of the junction left unmatched.

The genes are TRBV30 and TRBJ1-2; D gene unclear. The germline V gene has CDR1 GTSNPN and CDR2 SVGIG (reference sequence). The ends were cut back, 0 bases at V and 4 bases at J, with 12 bases in the middle. The CDR3 spans 14 residues. The CDR3 DNA follows: TGTGCCTGGAGTGTACTAGGACTGGGCTATGGCTACACCTTC. Amino acids: CAWSVLGLGYGYTF.

The CDR3 is CASKEATTDTQYF. The CDR3 DNA reads as TGTGCCTCTAAGGAGGCAACCACAGATACGCAGTATTTT. This rearrangement joins TRBV6-6 to TRBJ2-3, with D perhaps TRBD2 (5 bases). CDR1 is MNHNY and CDR2 is SVGAGI in the germline V gene (reference sequence). Trimming took 11 bases from V and 2 from J, leaving 14 bases between them. The CDR3 runs 13 residues.

V and J are TRBV7-2 and TRBJ2-1; 8 bases fit TRBD2. The CDR3 contains 16 residues. The V segment lost 5 bases and the J segment 2 bases; nucleotides outside the gene matches: 8. The V gene's germline CDR1 is SGHTA and CDR2 FQGNSA. CDR3 loop: CASSPGAGGPYNEQFF. CDR3 DNA: TGTGCCAGCAGCCCAGGGGCGGGGGGACCCTACAATGAGCAGTTCTTC.

This clone was observed a few times. This chain's CDR3 is CASSRITGAGGLDTQYF. The CDR3, as DNA: TGCGCCAGCAGCCGAATCACCGGGGCGGGGGGCTTGGATACGCAGTATTTT. The rearrangement links TRBV4-1 to TRBJ2-3; TRBD2 agrees at 8 bases. Germline CDR1 MGHRA, CDR2 YSYEKL. V shed 4 bases and J 6 bases; nucleotides not matched to a gene: 15. The CDR3 loop spans 17 amino acids.

There are a few counts of this clone. Other nucleotide sequences in the sample specify the same CDR3. The chain joins TRBV7-2 to TRBJ2-7; D may be TRBD1 (6 bases). Looked up from germline, CDR1 is SGHTA and CDR2 is FQGNSA. This CDR3 comprises 14 residues. V was clipped by 3 bases and J by 3 bases, with 12 bases between them. DNA for the CDR3: TGTGCCAGCAGCTTTTCTCAGGGGAGCTACGAGCAGTACTTC. This sequence encodes CASSFSQGSYEQYF.

V is TRBV11-3 and J is TRBJ2-7, with TRBD2 identical over 8 bases. The germline V gene has CDR1 SGHNT and CDR2 YENEEA. The junction had 12 bases not matched to a gene; V was cut back by 5 bases and J by 9 bases. The CDR3 runs 14 residues. CDR3 coding DNA: TGTGCCAGCAGCCAAAGCGGGGGTTTAGGGATGCAGTACTTC. It translates to CASSQSGGLGMQYF.

The chain has TRBV2 and TRBJ1-4, with TRBD1 matching over 8 bases. CDR1 is SNHLY, CDR2 FYNNEI, per germline. V lost 6 bases and J lost 0; bases outside the gene matches: 6. CDR3 length: 16 residues. CDR3 coding DNA: TGTGCCAGCAGGGATGGACAGGGCGCAACTAATGAAAAACTGTTTTTT. Its protein is CASRDGQGATNEKLFF.

The sample holds many counts of this clone. The chain joins TRBV28 to TRBJ2-3, with 14 bases that match TRBD2. V shed 4 bases and J 3 bases; nucleotides not matched to a gene: 6. The length of the CDR3 is 17 residues. In germline, CDR1 is MDHEN, CDR2 SYDVKM. The CDR3 loop reads CASSSPGLAGVTDTQYF. The CDR3, as DNA: TGTGCCAGCAGTTCACCGGGACTAGCGGGGGTTACAGATACGCAGTATTTT.

This clone was observed a handful of times. This chain connects TRBV6-5 to TRBJ1-6, with D tentatively TRBD1 (5 bases). Germline V gene lookup returns CDR1 MNHEY and CDR2 SVGAGI. The CDR3 loop spans 14 amino acids. The ends were cut back, 6 bases at V and 6 bases at J, with 12 bases in the middle. The DNA for the CDR3 is TGTGCCAGCAGCCAGGGACTGTCTAATTCACCCCTCCACTTT. Its translation: CASSQGLSNSPLHF.

A few counts support this clone. The chain carries TRBV18 and TRBJ1-4; D is perhaps TRBD1 (6 bases). This CDR3 comprises 14 residues. CDR1 and CDR2 (germline): KGHSH, LQKENI. Trimming left V 4 bases short and J 7 bases short, with 13 bases between. CDR3 residues: CASSQQGSGEKLFF. Here the CDR3 DNA reads TGTGCCAGCTCACAACAGGGATCTGGTGAAAAACTGTTTTTT.

This clone has a handful of counts. The chain employs TRBV5-5 and TRBJ2-7; D is possibly TRBD2 (5 bases). Germline V gene sequence: CDR1 SGHKS, CDR2 YYEKEE (reference sequence). The CDR3 covers 12 residues. Trimming shortened V by 4 bases and J by 6 bases, and 11 bases separated the two germline ends. CDR3 protein: CASSVRAGEQYF. CDR3 DNA: TGTGCCAGCAGCGTGAGGGCTGGCGAGCAGTACTTC.

This rearrangement joins TRBV6-6 to TRBJ1-2; a weak D match, TRBD1 (5 bases). V was cut by 0 bases and J by 8 bases, with 10 bases left in between. CDR1 is MNHNY, CDR2 SVGAGI, per germline (reference sequence). The CDR3 spans 13 residues. DNA of the CDR3: TGTGCCAGCAGTTACTCGGGGCAGGACGGCTACACCTTC. This codes for CASSYSGQDGYTF.

This clone occurred a few times. A far larger clone is just one base off, so this is likely a read error. Other DNA sequences in the same sample also yield this CDR3. The gene calls are TRBV7-8 and TRBJ2-1; no reliable D call. Germline loops: CDR1 SGHVS, CDR2 FQNEAQ. Deletions cut 1 base from V and 5 bases from J, with 6 bases between. The CDR3 runs 13 residues. The CDR3: CASSLGQNNEQFF. CDR3 coding DNA: TGTGCCAGCAGCTTAGGCCAGAACAATGAGCAGTTCTTC.

This clone was seen a few times. This sequence joins TRBV2 and TRBJ1-1; the D gene is possibly TRBD1 (5 bases). V gave up 6 bases and J gave up 4 bases, with 15 bases separating them. This CDR3 region has 14 residues. Germline CDR1 and CDR2: SNHLY and FYNNEI. The CDR3 here is CASRSRVGGTEAFF. CDR3 nucleotides: TGTGCCAGCAGGTCCAGGGTAGGTGGCACTGAAGCTTTCTTT. The whole variable domain, remainder taken from reference TRBV2 and TRBJ1-1, is EPEVTQTPSHQVTQMGQEVILRCVPISNHLYFYWYRQILGQKVEFLVSFYNNEISEKSEIFDDQFSVERPDGSNFTLKIRSTKLEDSAMYFCASRSRVGGTEAFFGQGTRLTVV.

This clone was counted only a few times. The gene calls are TRBV18 and TRBJ1-1, with 10 bases aligning to TRBD1. The CDR3 runs to 16 residues. From germline, CDR1 is KGHSH and CDR2 LQKENI. V dropped 6 bases and J dropped 2; count of bases not matched to a gene: 9. The chain's CDR3 is CASSQRQGASNTEAFF. The CDR3 nucleotides read TGTGCCAGCTCGCAAAGACAGGGGGCCTCAAACACTGAAGCTTTCTTT.

This clone was counted a few times. This chain joins TRBV28 and TRBJ2-7, with TRBD1 matching over 7 bases. V was pared by 4 bases and J by 0 bases, with 6 bases of the junction left unmatched. The CDR3 has 15 residues. CDR1 and CDR2 (germline): MDHEN, SYDVKM. The CDR3 protein is CASSSPTGASYEQYF. The CDR3 nucleotides are TGTGCCAGCAGTTCGCCCACAGGGGCCTCCTACGAGCAGTACTTC.

The chain joins TRBV5-1 to TRBJ2-7; possibly TRBD2 for D (6 bases). Germline values: CDR1 SGHRS, CDR2 YFSETQ. V lost 4 bases, J lost 2 bases, and 13 bases lay in between. The CDR3 is 14 amino acids. The CDR3 DNA follows: TGCGCCAGCAGCCCGGCGGAGGGCACCTACGAGCAGTACTTC. This codes for CASSPAEGTYEQYF.

This clone was observed a handful of times. The chain links TRBV5-1 to TRBJ1-4, with D unclear. Trimming cost V 2 bases and J 5 bases, with 10 bases left between them. CDR1 is SGHRS, CDR2 YFSETQ, per germline. The CDR3 covers 14 residues. CDR3 DNA: TGCGCCAGCAGCTTAATCCCCGGGAATGAAAAACTGTTTTTT. This codes for CASSLIPGNEKLFF. The full variable domain, its missing parts supplied by reference TRBV5-1 and TRBJ1-4, is KAGVTQTPRYLIKTRGQQVTLSCSPISGHRSVSWYQQTPGQGLQFLFEYFSETQRNKGNFPGRFSGRQFSNSRSEMNVSTLELGDSALYLCASSLIPGNEKLFFGSGTQLSVL.

This clone has more than one count but fewer than ten. The chain joins TRBV7-2 to TRBJ1-6; possible D gene TRBD1, 5 bases. Trimming took 1 base from V and 1 from J, leaving 11 bases between them. Germline V gene lookup returns CDR1 SGHTA and CDR2 FQGNSA. The CDR3 loop spans 17 amino acids. The CDR3 nucleotides are TGTGCCAGCAGCTTAGTCGGGGGACTATCCTATAATTCACCCCTCCACTTT. Translating gives CASSLVGGLSYNSPLHF.